The 5 T cell receptor beta chains reported below all come from one sample, sequenced in a study of PD-L1 blockade in urothelial cancer. The table came from immunoSEQ multiplex PCR; TCRdb's copy has only in-frame clones and leaves some out. Here the sample spans about 81,000 clones, roughly 80% being singletons. Time point meaning: pretreatment peripheral blood. The source material was PBMCs, sampled around atezolizumab (anti-PD-L1) treatment. The receptors derive from a man aged 35 to 55 with urothelial cancer.

The chain has TRBV7-3 and TRBJ1-1; D is unresolved. The germline V and J ends were trimmed by 5 bases and 0 bases, with 7 bases remaining between them. The CDR3 loop spans 13 amino acids. Germline loops: CDR1 SGHTA, CDR2 FQGTGA. CDR3 in amino acids: CASSTSVNTEAFF. The CDR3 coding sequence is TGTGCCAGCAGCACCTCAGTGAACACTGAAGCTTTCTTT.

V is TRBV19 and J is TRBJ2-1; D is unresolved. The CDR3 is 13 amino acids. In germline, CDR1 is LNHDA, CDR2 SQIVND (reference sequence). V dropped 4 bases and J dropped 4 bases, with 8 bases sitting between them. In DNA form, the CDR3 reads TGTGCCAGTAGTACTGACTGGTACAATGAGCAGTTCTTC. Residues: CASSTDWYNEQFF. The variable domain in full, with the rest retrieved from reference TRBV19 and TRBJ2-1, is DGGITQSPKYLFRKEGQNVTLSCEQNLNHDAMYWYRQDPGQGLRLIYYSQIVNDFQKGDIAEGYSVSREKKESFPLTVTSAQKNPTAFYLCASSTDWYNEQFFGPGTRLTVL.

This chain joins TRBV11-2 and TRBJ1-1; D is uncertain. CDR3 length equals 13 residues. Per germline, CDR1 SGHAT and CDR2 FQNNGV. With 1 base removed from V and 0 bases from J, the gap between germline ends came to 3 bases. Here the CDR3 reads CASSLGLNTEAFF. DNA of the CDR3: TGTGCCAGCAGCTTAGGGCTGAACACTGAAGCTTTCTTT.

The rearrangement links TRBV18 to TRBJ1-4, with D maybe TRBD1 (5 bases). CDR3 length equals 17 residues. Between the trimmed V and J ends, which lost 2 bases and 0 bases, there was a span of 13 bases. CDR1 is KGHSH, CDR2 LQKENI, per germline. The CDR3 region is CASSPSAGGPTNEKLFF. DNA for the CDR3: TGTGCCAGCTCACCAAGTGCGGGGGGACCAACTAATGAAAAACTGTTTTTT.

The chain carries TRBV9 and TRBJ1-3; TRBD1 aligns across 7 bases. Germline V gene sequence: CDR1 SGDLS, CDR2 YYNGEE. The CDR3 runs to 17 residues. V was pared by 3 bases and J by 0 bases, with 9 bases of the junction left unmatched. In nucleotides, the CDR3 is TGTGCCAGCAGCGCGGATCCCAGGGGGGTCTCTGGAAACACCATATATTTT. Translating gives CASSADPRGVSGNTIYF.